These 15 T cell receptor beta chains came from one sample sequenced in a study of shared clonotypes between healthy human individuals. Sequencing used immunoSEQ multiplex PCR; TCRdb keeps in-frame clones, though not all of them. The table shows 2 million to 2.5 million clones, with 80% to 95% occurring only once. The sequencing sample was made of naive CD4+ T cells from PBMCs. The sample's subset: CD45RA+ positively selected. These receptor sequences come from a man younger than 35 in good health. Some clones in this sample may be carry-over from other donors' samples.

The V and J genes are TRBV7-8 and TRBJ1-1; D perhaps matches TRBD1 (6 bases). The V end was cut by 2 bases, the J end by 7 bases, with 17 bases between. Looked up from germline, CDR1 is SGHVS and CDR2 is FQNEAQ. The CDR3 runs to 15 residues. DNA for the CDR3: TGTGCCAGCAGCTTAATGGCAGGGGCATTGGTTGAAGCTTTCTTT. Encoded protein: CASSLMAGALVEAFF.

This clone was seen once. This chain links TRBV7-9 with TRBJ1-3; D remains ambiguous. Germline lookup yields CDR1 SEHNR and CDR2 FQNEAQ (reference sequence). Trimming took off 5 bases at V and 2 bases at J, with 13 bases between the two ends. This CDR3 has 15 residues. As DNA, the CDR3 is TGTGCCAGCAGCCCCGGGGTCCAGGCTGGAAACACCATATATTTT. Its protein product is CASSPGVQAGNTIYF.

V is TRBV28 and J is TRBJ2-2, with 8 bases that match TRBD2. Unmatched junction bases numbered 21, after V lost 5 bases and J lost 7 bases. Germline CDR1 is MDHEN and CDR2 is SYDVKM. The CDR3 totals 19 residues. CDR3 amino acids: CASSPTQVTSEGRRGELFF. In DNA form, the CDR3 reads TGTGCCAGCAGTCCTACCCAAGTGACTAGCGAGGGTAGACGCGGGGAGCTGTTTTTT. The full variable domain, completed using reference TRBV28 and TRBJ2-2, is DVKVTQSSRYLVKRTGEKVFLECVQDMDHENMFWYRQDPGLGLRLIYFSYDVKMKEKGDIPEGYSVSREKKERFSLILESASTNQTSMYLCASSPTQVTSEGRRGELFFGEGSRLTVL.

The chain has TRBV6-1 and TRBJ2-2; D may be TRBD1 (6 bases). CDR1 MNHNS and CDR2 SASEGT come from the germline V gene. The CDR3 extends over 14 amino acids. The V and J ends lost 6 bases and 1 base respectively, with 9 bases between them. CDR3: CASRTGRNTGELFF. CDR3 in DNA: TGTGCCAGCAGGACAGGACGGAACACCGGGGAGCTGTTTTTT.

The CDR3 loop is CASSFSGYEQYF. The CDR3 region has the DNA TGTGCCAGCAGCTTTTCTGGGTACGAGCAGTACTTC. The chain combines TRBV7-9 with TRBJ2-5; no firm D call. The DNA end lines up better with TRBJ2-7; the J call may be wrong. The CDR3 consists of 12 residues. The germline gives CDR1 SEHNR, CDR2 FQNEAQ (reference sequence).

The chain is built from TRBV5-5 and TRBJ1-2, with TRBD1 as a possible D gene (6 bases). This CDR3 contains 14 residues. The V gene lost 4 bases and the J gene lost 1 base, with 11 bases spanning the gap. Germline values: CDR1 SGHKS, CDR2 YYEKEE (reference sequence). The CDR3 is CASSRRTDNYGYTF. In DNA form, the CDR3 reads TGTGCCAGCAGCCGCCGGACAGATAACTATGGCTACACCTTC.

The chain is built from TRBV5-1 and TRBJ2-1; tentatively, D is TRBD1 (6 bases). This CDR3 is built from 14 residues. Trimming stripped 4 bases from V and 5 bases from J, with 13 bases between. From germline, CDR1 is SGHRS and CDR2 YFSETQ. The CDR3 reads CASSGNRVDNEQFF. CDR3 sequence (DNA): TGCGCCAGCAGCGGGAACAGGGTTGACAATGAGCAGTTCTTC.

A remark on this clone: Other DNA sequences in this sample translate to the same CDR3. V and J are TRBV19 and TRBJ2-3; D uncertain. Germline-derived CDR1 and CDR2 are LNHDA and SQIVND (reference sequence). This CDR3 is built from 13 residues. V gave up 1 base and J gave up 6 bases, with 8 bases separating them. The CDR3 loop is CASSIGGRDTQYF. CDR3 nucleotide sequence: TGTGCCAGTAGTATAGGGGGTAGGGATACGCAGTATTTT.

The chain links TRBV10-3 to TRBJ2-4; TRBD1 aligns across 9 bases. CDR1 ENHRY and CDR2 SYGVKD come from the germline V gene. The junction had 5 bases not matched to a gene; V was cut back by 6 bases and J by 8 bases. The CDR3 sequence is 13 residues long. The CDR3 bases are TGTGCCATCAGCCGGGACAGGGCGGACATTCAGTACTTC. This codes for CAISRDRADIQYF.

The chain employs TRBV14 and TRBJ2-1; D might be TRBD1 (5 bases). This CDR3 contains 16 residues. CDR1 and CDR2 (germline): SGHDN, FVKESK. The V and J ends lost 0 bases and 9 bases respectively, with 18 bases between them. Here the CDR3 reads CASSQDRGEIAGEQFF. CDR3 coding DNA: TGTGCCAGCAGCCAAGATAGGGGTGAGATAGCAGGTGAGCAGTTCTTC. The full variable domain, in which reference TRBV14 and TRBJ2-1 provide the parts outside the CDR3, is EAGVTQFPSHSVIEKGQTVTLRCDPISGHDNLYWYRRVMGKEIKFLLHFVKESKQDESGMPNNRFLAERTGGTYSTLKVQPAELEDSGVYFCASSQDRGEIAGEQFFGPGTRLTVL.

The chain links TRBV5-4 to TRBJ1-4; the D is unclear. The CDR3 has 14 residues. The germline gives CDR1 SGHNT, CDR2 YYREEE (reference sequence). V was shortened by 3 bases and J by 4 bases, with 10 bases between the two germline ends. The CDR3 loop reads CASSSGLLNEKLFF. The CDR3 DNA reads TGTGCCAGCAGCTCTGGGCTCCTTAATGAAAAACTGTTTTTT.

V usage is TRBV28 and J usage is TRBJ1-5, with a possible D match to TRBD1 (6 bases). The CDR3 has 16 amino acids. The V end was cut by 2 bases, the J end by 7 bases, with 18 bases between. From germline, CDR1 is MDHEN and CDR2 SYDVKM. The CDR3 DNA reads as TGTGCCAGCAGTTTAATAGACAGGTCCGGGTACCAGCCCCAGCATTTT. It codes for CASSLIDRSGYQPQHF.

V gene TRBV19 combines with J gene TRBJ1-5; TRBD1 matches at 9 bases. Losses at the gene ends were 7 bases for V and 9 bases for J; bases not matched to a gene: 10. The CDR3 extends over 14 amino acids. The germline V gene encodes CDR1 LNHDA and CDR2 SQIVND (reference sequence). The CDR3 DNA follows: TGTGCCAGTATTAAACAGGGGGCTAGTGTGCCCCAGCATTTT. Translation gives CASIKQGASVPQHF.

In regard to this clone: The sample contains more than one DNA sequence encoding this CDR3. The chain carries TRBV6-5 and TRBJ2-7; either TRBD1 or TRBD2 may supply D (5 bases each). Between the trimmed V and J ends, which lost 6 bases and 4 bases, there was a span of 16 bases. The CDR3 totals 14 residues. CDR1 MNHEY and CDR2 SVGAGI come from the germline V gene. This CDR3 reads CASSTTGGGYEQYF. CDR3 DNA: TGTGCCAGCAGCACTACAGGAGGAGGATACGAGCAGTACTTC.

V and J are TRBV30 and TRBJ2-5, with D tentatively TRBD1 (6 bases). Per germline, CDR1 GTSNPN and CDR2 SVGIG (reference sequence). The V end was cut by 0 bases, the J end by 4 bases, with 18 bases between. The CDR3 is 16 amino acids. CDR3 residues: CAWSVSPTGYGETQYF. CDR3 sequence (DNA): TGTGCCTGGAGTGTCAGCCCGACAGGCTACGGAGAGACCCAGTACTTC.